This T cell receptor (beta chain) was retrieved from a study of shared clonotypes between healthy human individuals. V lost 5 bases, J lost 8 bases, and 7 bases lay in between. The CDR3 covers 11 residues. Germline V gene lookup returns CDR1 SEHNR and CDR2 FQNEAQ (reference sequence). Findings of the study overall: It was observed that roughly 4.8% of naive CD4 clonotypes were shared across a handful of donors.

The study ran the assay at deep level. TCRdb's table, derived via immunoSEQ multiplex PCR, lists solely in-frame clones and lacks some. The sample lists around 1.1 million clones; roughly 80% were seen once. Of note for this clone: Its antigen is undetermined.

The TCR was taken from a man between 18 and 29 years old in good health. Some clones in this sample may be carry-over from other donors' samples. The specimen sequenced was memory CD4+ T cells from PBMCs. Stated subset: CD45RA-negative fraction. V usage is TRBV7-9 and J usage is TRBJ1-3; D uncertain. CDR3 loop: CASSPPDTIYF. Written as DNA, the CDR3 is TGTGCCAGCAGCCCCCCGGACACCATATATTTT.